This TCR beta chain appears in the sequencing data of a study of cytomegalovirus exposure and HLA in healthy donors. The PCR employed 60 Vbeta primers together with 13 Jbeta primers. The table came from immunoSEQ multiplex PCR; TCRdb's copy has only in-frame clones and leaves some out. Of some 270,000 clones listed, about four fifths were seen once; the top ten hold about 0.3%. Findings and limits, study-wide: The classifier reportedly diagnosed cytomegalovirus status with high sensitivity and specificity.

This clone was seen a single time. Its antigen is not known. The CDR3 runs 14 residues. Trimming took off 4 bases at V and 3 bases at J, with 13 bases between the two ends. Germline lookup yields CDR1 SQVTM and CDR2 ANQGSEA. The chain combines TRBV29-1 with TRBJ2-1, with a tentative D call TRBD2 (6 bases). The sample consisted of PBMCs. The clonotype comes from a girl aged 2-9 years in good health and CMV-seronegative. For the CDR3, the DNA is TGCAGCGTTGTGCAGCGGGTGGTCTACAATGAGCAGTTCTTC. This sequence encodes CSVVQRVVYNEQFF.